A single sample gave rise to the 9 T cell receptor beta chains below, sequenced in a study of blood T cell repertoires in COVID-19. Profiling relied on immunoSEQ multiplex PCR, and the TCRdb table lists in-frame clones only, not all of them. The sample shows roughly 120,000 clones, over 80% of them seen only once. Sequenced: peripheral blood. These receptors came from a young man with acute or convalescent COVID-19.

The chain couples TRBV2 to TRBJ2-7; 11 bases line up with TRBD1. V lost 6 bases and J lost 2; bases outside the gene matches: 3. Germline V CDR1 and CDR2: SNHLY, FYNNEI. The CDR3 is 14 amino acids. CDR3 DNA sequence: TGTGCCAGCAGGGAGGACAGGGGGCCCTACGAGCAGTACTTC. It specifies CASREDRGPYEQYF.

CDR3 sequence (DNA): TGTGCCAGCAGTGGGACTAGTAGGGAGACCCAGTACTTC. Translating it yields CASSGTSRETQYF. The chain links TRBV12-3 or TRBV12-4 to TRBJ2-5, with TRBD2 matching over 8 bases. The CDR3 loop spans 13 amino acids. J gave up 5 bases and V 5 bases, and 4 bases lay outside the gene matches.

Only one count was recorded for this clone. This chain connects TRBV24-1 to TRBJ1-2; no clear D gene. The CDR3 sequence is 14 residues long. Trimming shortened V by 4 bases and J by 2 bases, and 10 bases separated the two germline ends. Germline V gene sequence: CDR1 KGHDR, CDR2 SFDVKD. The CDR3 DNA sequence: TGTGCCACCAGTGAATCAGGCGTGAACTATGGCTACACCTTC. Translating gives CATSESGVNYGYTF.

V gene TRBV18 combines with J gene TRBJ1-1, with D perhaps TRBD1 (5 bases). Germline-derived CDR1 and CDR2 are KGHSH and LQKENI. V gave up 6 bases and J gave up 1 base, with 9 bases separating them. The CDR3 is 13 residues long. CDR3 DNA sequence: TGTGCCAGCTCTGACAGCAAGAACACTGAAGCTTTCTTT. This encodes CASSDSKNTEAFF.

This chain links TRBV9 with TRBJ2-7; 7 bases fit TRBD2. Germline V gene lookup returns CDR1 SGDLS and CDR2 YYNGEE. CDR3 length: 14 amino acids. V lost 4 bases and J lost 2; bases outside the gene matches: 6. This CDR3 is CASSPGLSTYEQYF. The CDR3, as DNA: TGTGCCAGCAGCCCGGGACTATCCACCTACGAGCAGTACTTC. Complete variable domain (other parts from reference TRBV9 and TRBJ2-7): DSGVTQTPKHLITATGQRVTLRCSPRSGDLSVYWYQQSLDQGLQFLIQYYNGEERAKGNILERFSAQQFPDLHSELNLSSLELGDSALYFCASSPGLSTYEQYFGPGTRLTVT.

The table lists this clone with a few counts. The chain joins TRBV2 to TRBJ1-5; D is perhaps TRBD1 (6 bases). The germline gives CDR1 SNHLY, CDR2 FYNNEI. The V gene lost 6 bases and the J gene lost 2 bases, with 11 bases spanning the gap. The CDR3 loop spans 14 amino acids. The CDR3 here is CASRTYRGNQPQHF. CDR3 in DNA: TGTGCCAGCAGAACTTACAGGGGCAATCAGCCCCAGCATTTT.

The V gene is TRBV4-3, the J gene TRBJ2-3; D perhaps matches TRBD2 (7 bases). V lost 1 base, J lost 5 bases, and 10 bases lay in between. The germline CDR1 and CDR2 sequences are LGHNA and YSLEER. The CDR3 is made up of 14 amino acids. The CDR3, as DNA: TGCGCCAGCAGCCAAGGGGGGGGCAGAGATACGCAGTATTTT. It is translated as CASSQGGGRDTQYF.

This clone showed up just a few times. V and J are TRBV12-3 or TRBV12-4 and TRBJ1-4, with D tentatively TRBD1 (5 bases). With 5 bases removed from V and 7 bases from J, the gap between germline ends came to 11 bases. The CDR3 is 13 amino acids. CDR3 in DNA: TGTGCCAGCAGTCCCCGCACAGGTGAAAAACTGTTTTTT. Its translation is CASSPRTGEKLFF.

This clone appeared once. V gene TRBV9 combines with J gene TRBJ2-3, with 7 bases aligning to TRBD2. V was pared by 5 bases and J by 4 bases, with 7 bases of the junction left unmatched. Germline loops: CDR1 SGDLS, CDR2 YYNGEE. The CDR3 sequence is 14 residues long. The CDR3 DNA follows: TGTGCCAGCAGTACGGGGGGTAGCGCAGATACGCAGTATTTT. The encoded protein is CASSTGGSADTQYF.